Reported below is one T cell receptor beta chain. PCR used 60 Vbeta primers and 13 Jbeta primers. The data were produced by immunoSEQ multiplex PCR, yet TCRdb's version contains in-frame clones alone and is incomplete. The sample lists around 110,000 clones; about 70% were seen once. The data were obtained in a study of cytomegalovirus exposure and HLA in healthy donors. The sequenced material came from PBMCs. The clonotype comes from a woman aged 50 to 60 in good health and CMV-seropositive.

This CDR3 is CASSIHYRGKFYGYTF. CDR3 in DNA: TGTGCCAGTAGTATACATTACAGGGGAAAATTCTATGGCTACACCTTC. The chain links TRBV19 to TRBJ1-2, with TRBD1 matching over 7 bases. The V segment lost 2 bases and the J segment 4 bases; nucleotides outside the gene matches: 10. The CDR3 is made up of 16 amino acids. CDR1 is LNHDA, CDR2 SQIVND, per germline (reference sequence).